Listed here are 9 T cell receptor beta chains from one sample, sequenced in a study of cytotoxic CD8 clonotypes in ibrutinib-treated CLL. The repertoire was sequenced with immunoSEQ multiplex PCR; TCRdb's copy has only in-frame clones and lacks some. The sample lists around 52,000 clones; approximately 52% were seen once. Sequencing used PBMCs, obtained after 24 months of ibrutinib treatment. These TCRs come from a human donor with chronic lymphocytic leukemia.

This clone was observed a few times. The rearrangement uses TRBV5-1 and TRBJ1-1; D is uncertain. V was pared by 4 bases and J by 1 base, with 8 bases between. Germline loops: CDR1 SGHRS, CDR2 YFSETQ. The CDR3 consists of 13 residues. CDR3 nucleotides: TGCGCCAGCAGCCCCGTGAGGAACACTGAAGCTTTCTTT. It specifies CASSPVRNTEAFF.

In this sample, this clone turned up a few times. The chain combines TRBV5-1 with TRBJ1-3; 7 bases are a match to TRBD1. The CDR3 spans 17 residues. Trimming took 3 bases from V and 3 from J; bases not matched to a gene: 12. Per the germline V gene, CDR1 is SGHRS and CDR2 is YFSETQ. CDR3 DNA: TGCGCCAGCAGCTCAACCCTACAGGGGTATGGTGGAAACACCATATATTTT. Protein: CASSSTLQGYGGNTIYF.

The chain recombines TRBV27 with TRBJ2-1, with D unclear. This CDR3 comprises 13 residues. The germline V gene encodes CDR1 MNHEY and CDR2 SMNVEV (reference sequence). Trimming stripped 6 bases from V and 0 bases from J, with 6 bases between. CDR3: CASSLSSYNEQFF. In DNA form, the CDR3 reads TGTGCCAGCAGCCTAAGCTCCTACAATGAGCAGTTCTTC.

This clone occurred a few times. The genes are TRBV5-4 and TRBJ2-3, with 7 bases lining up with TRBD1. The CDR3 totals 17 residues. Germline-derived CDR1 and CDR2 are SGHNT and YYREEE (reference sequence). Trimming took 3 bases from V and 0 from J; bases not matched to a gene: 10. In DNA, the CDR3 is TGTGCCAGCAGCTCGCCCCCAGGGGGTTCTAGCACAGATACGCAGTATTTT. Translating it yields CASSSPPGGSSTDTQYF.

The J gene is TRBJ2-5, the V gene TRBV5-6; a weak D match, TRBD1 (5 bases). Germline CDR1 SGHDT, CDR2 YYEEEE. V lost 4 bases, J lost 3 bases, and 10 bases lay in between. The CDR3 is 13 residues long. The CDR3 spells CASSLTGEETQYF. DNA of the CDR3: TGTGCCAGCAGCCTAACAGGAGAAGAGACCCAGTACTTC.

Only one count was recorded for this clone. The rearrangement joins TRBV13 to TRBJ2-1; the match to TRBD2 covers 8 bases. This CDR3 is built from 17 residues. In germline, CDR1 is PRHDT, CDR2 FYEKMQ (reference sequence). Trimming took 5 bases from V and 7 from J; bases not matched to a gene: 16. The CDR3 protein is CASSPRRGSGRGNEQFF. CDR3 nucleotide sequence: TGTGCCAGCAGCCCCAGACGGGGGAGCGGGAGAGGGAATGAGCAGTTCTTC.

There are a few counts of this clone. The V gene is TRBV6-1, the J gene TRBJ1-3, with D unclear. Germline CDR1 and CDR2: MNHNS and SASEGT. Between the trimmed V and J ends, which lost 4 bases and 0 bases, there was a span of 10 bases. The CDR3 consists of 15 residues. CDR3 sequence reads: CASSALVSSGNTIYF. The CDR3 coding sequence is TGTGCCAGCAGTGCCTTAGTGAGCTCTGGAAACACCATATATTTT.

In its sample, this clone was seen a few times. The rearrangement uses TRBV2 and TRBJ2-7; no reliable D call. V lost 7 bases to trimming and J lost 3 bases, with 19 bases between them. The CDR3 spans 15 residues. Germline-derived CDR1 and CDR2 are SNHLY and FYNNEI. The CDR3 coding sequence is TGTGCCAGCACCCTGAACCCTACCAAAGGCTACGAGCAGTACTTC. Protein sequence: CASTLNPTKGYEQYF.

The sample holds a few counts of this clone. The chain combines TRBV2 with TRBJ1-2; 8 nucleotides align to TRBD1. Germline V lookup: CDR1 SNHLY, CDR2 FYNNEI. J lost 8 bases, V lost 6 bases, and 2 bases had no gene match. CDR3 length: 11 residues. CDR3 residues: CASRQGDGYTF. CDR3 in DNA: TGTGCCAGCAGACAGGGGGACGGCTACACCTTC.